This T cell receptor beta chain appears in the sequencing data of a study of long-term antiretroviral therapy in people with HIV. The run of the v3.0 immunoSEQ assay was at survey level. Generated by immunoSEQ multiplex PCR, the TCRdb table keeps only in-frame clones and is missing some. The sample records fewer than 30,000 clones, roughly 84% being singletons. V was cut by 5 bases and J by 4 bases, with 14 bases left in between. The CDR3 has 15 amino acids. Germline V gene lookup returns CDR1 LNHDA and CDR2 SQIVND (reference sequence). The chain employs TRBV19 and TRBJ2-2; the D is unclear. The source material was unsorted PBMCs, sampled 0.8 years after starting antiretroviral therapy. The receptor's source is a woman under 40 with HIV. In DNA form, the CDR3 reads TGTGCCAGTAGTCTCCGAGGTGCGAGCACCGGGGAGCTGTTTTTT. Amino acid sequence: CASSLRGASTGELFF.